Each of the 24 T cell receptor beta chains below was sequenced from the same sample in a study of blood T cell repertoires in COVID-19. Assay: immunoSEQ multiplex PCR; the TCRdb copy retains only in-frame clones and omits some. The table has around 190,000 clones, roughly three quarters seen once. The material sequenced was peripheral blood. These receptors all stem from a woman in her thirties or forties with COVID-19, enrolled during active disease.

This clone showed up just a few times. The genes are TRBV2 and TRBJ2-6; D uncertain. Germline CDR1 SNHLY, CDR2 FYNNEI. The CDR3 extends over 15 amino acids. V was pared by 2 bases and J by 6 bases, with 11 bases between. This chain's CDR3 is CASSEYPAEANVLTF. The CDR3 DNA follows: TGTGCCAGCAGTGAATACCCCGCGGAGGCCAACGTCCTGACTTTC. Full variable domain (rest looked up from reference TRBV2 and TRBJ2-6): EPEVTQTPSHQVTQMGQEVILRCVPISNHLYFYWYRQILGQKVEFLVSFYNNEISEKSEIFDDQFSVERPDGSNFTLKIRSTKLEDSAMYFCASSEYPAEANVLTFGAGSRLTVL.

This sequence joins TRBV7-9 and TRBJ2-1; 10 bases are shared with TRBD2. With 5 bases clipped from V and 7 bases from J, the junction kept 5 bases outside the gene matches. The CDR3 totals 14 residues. Germline values: CDR1 SEHNR, CDR2 FQNEAQ (reference sequence). CDR3 DNA sequence: TGTGCCAGCAGCCGGAGCGGGAGGGCGAATGAGCAGTTCTTC. Residues: CASSRSGRANEQFF.

The V and J genes are TRBV7-9 and TRBJ2-1; 7 bases match TRBD1. Germline V gene sequence: CDR1 SEHNR, CDR2 FQNEAQ (reference sequence). Trimming took 5 bases from V and 4 from J; bases not matched to a gene: 20. The CDR3 loop spans 19 amino acids. This CDR3 is CASSPKVGGVDRSYNEQFF. CDR3 bases: TGTGCCAGCAGCCCGAAAGTCGGTGGGGTGGACAGGAGTTACAATGAGCAGTTCTTC.

V is TRBV29-1 and J is TRBJ1-1; no reliable D call. V shed 6 bases and J shed 7 bases, with 9 bases lying between them. There are 10 residues in the CDR3. The germline gives CDR1 SQVTM, CDR2 ANQGSEA. CDR3 bases: TGCAGCGTCGCGCTCCTTGAAGCTTTCTTT. Protein product: CSVALLEAFF.

The table lists this clone with many counts. V is TRBV4-2 and J is TRBJ1-1; unclear D gene. Germline CDR1 LGHNA, CDR2 YNFKEQ. The CDR3 has 16 amino acids. V lost 0 bases to trimming and J lost 0 bases, with 11 bases between them. CDR3 loop: CASSQEGDGVNTEAFF. The CDR3 DNA reads as TGTGCCAGCAGCCAAGAGGGAGACGGGGTGAACACTGAAGCTTTCTTT.

This chain connects TRBV6-5 to TRBJ1-2; D is ambiguous. Per the germline V gene, CDR1 is MNHEY and CDR2 is SVGAGI. V was clipped by 2 bases and J by 6 bases, with 7 bases between them. CDR3 length: 12 amino acids. CDR3 sequence (DNA): TGTGCCAGCAGTTACGAGGGAAATGGCTACACCTTC. Encoded protein: CASSYEGNGYTF.

This chain connects TRBV6-5 to TRBJ2-7; weak D call: TRBD1 (5 bases). The germline CDR1 and CDR2 sequences are MNHEY and SVGAGI. This CDR3 is built from 11 residues. V shed 6 bases and J shed 2 bases, with 5 bases lying between them. CDR3 bases: TGTGCCAGCAGAGGGGCCTACGAGCAGTACTTC. Protein: CASRGAYEQYF.

V gene TRBV30 combines with J gene TRBJ2-6; D not resolved. CDR1 and CDR2 (germline): GTSNPN, SVGIG (reference sequence). The germline V and J ends were trimmed by 0 bases and 2 bases, with 14 bases remaining between them. This CDR3 has 17 amino acids. The chain's CDR3 is CAWSVRKTATGANVLTF. DNA of the CDR3: TGTGCCTGGAGTGTACGAAAAACAGCTACTGGGGCCAACGTCCTGACTTTC.

V is TRBV9 and J is TRBJ2-3, with 11 positions matching TRBD2. The V gene's germline CDR1 is SGDLS and CDR2 YYNGEE. The CDR3 is 17 residues long. The trim removed 5 bases at V and 5 bases at J, leaving 13 bases unmatched. Here the CDR3 reads CASSHPGLADPRDTQYF. The CDR3 DNA is TGTGCCAGCAGTCATCCGGGACTAGCGGACCCTCGAGATACGCAGTATTTT.

Turning to this clone: A read error may produce the germline difference seen at one junction end. Other DNA sequences in this sample translate to the same CDR3. The rearrangement joins TRBV4-2 to TRBJ1-2; TRBD1 agrees at 11 bases. The length of the CDR3 is 15 residues. Germline V lookup: CDR1 LGHNA, CDR2 YNFKEQ. This CDR3 is CASSLGQGGNYGYTF. CDR3 DNA: TGTGCCAGCAGCTTGGGACAGGGGGGTAACTATGGCTATACCTTC.

The rearrangement uses TRBV5-1 and TRBJ1-1, with 9 bases that match TRBD1. The CDR3 consists of 17 residues. Germline CDR1 and CDR2: SGHRS and YFSETQ. Losses at the gene ends were 3 bases for V and 0 bases for J; bases not matched to a gene: 9. The CDR3 region has the DNA TGCGCCAGCAGCTCAACAAGTGGACAGGGGTTGAACACTGAAGCTTTCTTT. As protein: CASSSTSGQGLNTEAFF.

This rearrangement joins TRBV7-2 to TRBJ2-7, with a weak D call TRBD1 (6 bases). This CDR3 contains 14 residues. Germline loops: CDR1 SGHTA, CDR2 FQGNSA. With 5 bases removed from V and 7 bases from J, the gap between germline ends came to 18 bases. The CDR3 DNA reads TGTGCCAGCAGCCAACAGCAGGGGCCCCTTGAGCAGTACTTC. This encodes CASSQQQGPLEQYF.

V and J are TRBV7-2 and TRBJ1-2; D is unresolved. From germline, CDR1 is SGHTA and CDR2 FQGNSA. V was clipped by 6 bases and J by 0 bases, with 14 bases between them. The CDR3 covers 15 residues. This CDR3 is CASSPSGGPNYGYTF. The CDR3 nucleotides are TGTGCCAGCAGTCCCTCGGGAGGTCCTAACTATGGCTACACCTTC.

The rearrangement links TRBV18 to TRBJ2-2; 7 bases map to TRBD1. Trimming cost V 6 bases and J 3 bases; bases outside gene matches: 10. CDR1 and CDR2 (germline): KGHSH, LQKENI. The CDR3 length is 16 residues. The CDR3, as DNA: TGTGCCAGCTCCCCAAGAAGGGGGCCGGACACCGGGGAGCTGTTTTTT. Its protein is CASSPRRGPDTGELFF.

This clone was detected only a few times. The chain has TRBV5-1 and TRBJ2-3, with a weak D call TRBD2 (6 bases). The CDR3 contains 15 residues. Germline V CDR1 and CDR2: SGHRS, YFSETQ. V was pared by 0 bases and J by 1 base, with 9 bases between. The CDR3 sequence is CASSLVVAGTDTQYF. The CDR3, as DNA: TGCGCCAGCAGCTTGGTGGTAGCGGGCACAGATACGCAGTATTTT.

The J gene is TRBJ2-7, the V gene TRBV3-1 (or the pseudogene TRBV3-2), with 7 bases identical to TRBD2. Germline CDR1 is LGHDT and CDR2 is YNNKEL (reference sequence). CDR3 size: 14 residues. The ends lost 4 bases at V and 0 bases at J; junction bases unmatched: 3. CDR3 residues: CASSRGGGSYEQYF. CDR3 nucleotide sequence: TGTGCCAGCAGCCGGGGGGGAGGCTCCTACGAGCAGTACTTC.

This sequence joins TRBV4-1 and TRBJ2-7, with TRBD1 identical over 8 bases. Germline V gene sequence: CDR1 MGHRA, CDR2 YSYEKL. The CDR3 is made up of 14 amino acids. V lost 4 bases to trimming and J lost 7 bases; unmatched junction nucleotides: 9. The CDR3: CASSRARGQVEQYF. The CDR3 DNA reads as TGCGCCAGCAGCCGGGCTAGGGGACAGGTAGAGCAGTACTTC.

This clone was seen just once. The gene calls are TRBV15 and TRBJ2-3; no definite D call. Trimming took off 1 base at V and 3 bases at J, with 5 bases between the two ends. The germline gives CDR1 LNHNV, CDR2 YYDKDF (reference sequence). CDR3 size: 13 residues. The chain's CDR3 is CATSRVPTDTQYF. The CDR3, as DNA: TGTGCCACCAGCAGAGTCCCAACAGATACGCAGTATTTT.

The V and J genes are TRBV29-1 and TRBJ2-7; 9 positions match TRBD1. Germline lookup yields CDR1 SQVTM and CDR2 ANQGSEA. The CDR3 spans 15 residues. With 1 base clipped from V and 6 bases from J, the junction kept 10 bases outside the gene matches. The CDR3 DNA is TGCAGCGTTGAAGGCCCAACAGGGGGCCTTTCCGAGCAGTACTTC. Translation: CSVEGPTGGLSEQYF.

Regarding this clone: Distinct nucleotide sequences in the sample also encode this CDR3. This chain links TRBV3-1 (or the pseudogene TRBV3-2) with TRBJ1-1; possible D gene TRBD1, 5 bases. Trimming removed 4 bases at V and 4 bases at J, with 13 bases between. The CDR3 runs 14 residues. The germline V gene encodes CDR1 LGHDT and CDR2 YNNKEL (reference sequence). CDR3 region: CASSPTGTGTEAFF. The CDR3 bases are TGTGCCAGCAGCCCAACAGGTACCGGCACTGAAGCTTTCTTT.

The chain uses TRBV2 and TRBJ2-1; 9 nucleotides agree with TRBD2. V shed 7 bases, J shed 2 bases, and the junction held 9 bases outside the gene matches. Germline-derived CDR1 and CDR2 are SNHLY and FYNNEI. This CDR3 is built from 16 residues. The CDR3 protein is CASTGGASGTYNEQFF. CDR3 in DNA: TGTGCCAGCACTGGGGGGGCTAGCGGGACCTACAATGAGCAGTTCTTC.

Regarding this clone: The sample carries other DNA sequences with the same CDR3. The chain has TRBV3-1 (or the pseudogene TRBV3-2) and TRBJ1-1; 8 nucleotides line up with TRBD1. CDR3 length: 14 amino acids. V was clipped by 1 base and J by 3 bases; unmatched bases: 1. From germline, CDR1 is LGHDT and CDR2 YNNKEL (reference sequence). This chain's CDR3 is CASSQVQGDTEAFF. Written as DNA, the CDR3 is TGTGCCAGCAGCCAAGTACAGGGGGACACTGAAGCTTTCTTT.

The CDR3 spells CASSISQGFNTEAFF. In DNA, the CDR3 is TGTGCCAGCAGCATTAGCCAGGGGTTTAACACTGAAGCTTTCTTT. This sequence joins TRBV7-6 and TRBJ1-1; TRBD1 is a possible D gene (6 bases). V was trimmed by 5 bases and J by 2 bases, leaving 15 bases between them. This CDR3 has 15 residues. Germline V lookup: CDR1 SGHVS, CDR2 FNYEAQ. Full variable domain (remainder filled in from reference TRBV7-6 and TRBJ1-1): GAGVSQSPRYKVTKRGQDVALRCDPISGHVSLYWYRQALGQGPEFLTYFNYEAQQDKSGLPNDRFSAERPEGSISTLTIQRTEQRDSAMYRCASSISQGFNTEAFFGQGTRLTVV.

This clone was detected a few times. V is TRBV18 and J is TRBJ1-5, with 9 bases identical to TRBD1. Unmatched junction bases numbered 0, after V lost 5 bases and J lost 1 base. The CDR3 consists of 14 residues. The V gene's germline CDR1 is KGHSH and CDR2 LQKENI. CDR3 nucleotides: TGTGCCAGCTCAGGACAGGGGAGCAATCAGCCCCAGCATTTT. Translation gives CASSGQGSNQPQHF.